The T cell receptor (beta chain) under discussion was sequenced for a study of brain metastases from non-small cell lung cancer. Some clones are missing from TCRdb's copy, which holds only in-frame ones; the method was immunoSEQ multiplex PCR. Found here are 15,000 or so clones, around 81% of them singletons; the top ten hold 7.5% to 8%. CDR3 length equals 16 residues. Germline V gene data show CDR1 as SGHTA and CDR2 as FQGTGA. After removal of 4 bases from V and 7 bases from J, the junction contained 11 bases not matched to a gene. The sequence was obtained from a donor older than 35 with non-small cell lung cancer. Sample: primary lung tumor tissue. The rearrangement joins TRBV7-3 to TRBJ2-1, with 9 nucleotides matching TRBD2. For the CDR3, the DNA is TGTGCCAGCAGCTCCGCGTCGGGACTAGCCCGGAATGAGCAGTTCTTC. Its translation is CASSSASGLARNEQFF. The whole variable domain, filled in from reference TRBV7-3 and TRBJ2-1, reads GAGVSQTPSNKVTEKGKYVELRCDPISGHTALYWYRQSLGQGPEFLIYFQGTGAADDSGLPNDRFFAVRPEGSVSTLKIQRTERGDSAVYLCASSSASGLARNEQFFGPGTRLTVL.